The T cell receptor beta chain described here comes from a study of spatial heterogeneity in lung cancer. Study-wide results and caveats: Mutation counts in tumors were tracked by counts of expanded intratumoral alpha and beta TCRs.

TCRdb called the 5' RACE reads again in MiXCR, with one record for every CDR3 protein. Seen here are 7,000 or so distinct CDR3 sequences, about 11% observed once, and the top ten hold approximately 10%. As to this clonotype: Its antigen remains unknown.

The time point denotes: sample taken at primary tumor resection. Patients with untreated early-stage non-small cell lung cancer, numbering around 72, were the donors. The TCR originated in a female donor with early-stage non-small cell lung cancer. The material sequenced was lung tumor tissue, taken at surgery.

CDR3 in amino acids: CASSKRGTSGSSEQFF. CDR3 nucleotides: TGTGCCAGCAGCAAGAGGGGGACTAGCGGTTCATCTGAGCAGTTCTTC. The chain carries TRBV4-2 and TRBJ2-1; 11 bases align to TRBD2. Germline V CDR1 and CDR2: LGHNA, YNFKEQ. The CDR3 runs to 16 residues. The J segment lost 9 bases and the V segment lost 5 bases, leaving 12 bases of the junction unmatched.